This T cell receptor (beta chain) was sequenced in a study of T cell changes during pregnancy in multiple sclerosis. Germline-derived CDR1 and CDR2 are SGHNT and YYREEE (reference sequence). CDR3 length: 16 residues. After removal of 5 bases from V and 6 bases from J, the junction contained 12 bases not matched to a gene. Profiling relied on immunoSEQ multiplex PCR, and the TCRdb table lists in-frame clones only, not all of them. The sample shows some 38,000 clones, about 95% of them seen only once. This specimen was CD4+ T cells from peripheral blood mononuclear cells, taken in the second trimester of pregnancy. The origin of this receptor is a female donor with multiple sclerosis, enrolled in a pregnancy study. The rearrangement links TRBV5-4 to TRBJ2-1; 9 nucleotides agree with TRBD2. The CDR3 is CASRILGAGGINEQFF. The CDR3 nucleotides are TGTGCCAGCAGAATCCTCGGAGCGGGGGGTATCAATGAGCAGTTCTTC.